This T cell receptor (beta chain) was recorded in a study of blood T cell repertoires in COVID-19. As for the study in general: Sites in the United States, Italy and Spain provided acute and convalescent COVID-19 samples. Nucleic acid was either cDNA or gDNA, and it came from T cells, B-cell-depleted T cells, or PBMCs.

The J segment lost 7 bases and the V segment lost 2 bases, leaving 5 bases of the junction unmatched. CDR1 and CDR2 from the germline V gene are SNHLY and FYNNEI. CDR3 size: 14 residues. Per the original data handling: Amplified reference gene primers provided the basis for estimating nucleated cell counts. Produced via immunoSEQ multiplex PCR; TCRdb's table is partial and in-frame only. V and J calls and clone size are copied from that table; D and trimming were computed from the DNA. The sample contains a few hundred thousand clones, under 90% of which appear only once. This receptor was identified in a man aged 30 to 45 with active or convalescent COVID-19. The V call is TRBV2, the J call TRBJ1-5, with 7 bases fitting TRBD1. Sample: peripheral blood. This CDR3 reads CASSELTGQQPQHF. In DNA form, the CDR3 reads TGTGCCAGCAGTGAACTGACAGGGCAGCAGCCCCAGCATTTT. Full variable domain (remainder filled in from reference TRBV2 and TRBJ1-5): EPEVTQTPSHQVTQMGQEVILRCVPISNHLYFYWYRQILGQKVEFLVSFYNNEISEKSEIFDDQFSVERPDGSNFTLKIRSTKLEDSAMYFCASSELTGQQPQHFGDGTRLSIL.